The clone carrying this T cell receptor (beta chain) was detected ten times or more. What it binds is unknown. This sample was taken from a study of T-cell reconstitution after alpha-beta-depleted transplantation in children. General study points: T cells produced anew were the main source of T-cell counts and diversity one year after transplant. After transplant, high TCRbeta diversity at day 60 in some patients arose from surviving recipient T cells and thymic progenitors. About two months after transplant, alpha-beta T cells reportedly came from several hundred expanded graft clones.

There are 12 residues in the CDR3. Trimming took 2 bases from V and 4 from J, leaving 4 bases between them. CDR1 and CDR2 from the germline V gene are ENHRY and SYGVKD. Unique molecular identifiers featured in how the TCRbeta library was prepared. TCRdb analysed the PCR reads with MiXCR anew, one entry per CDR3 protein. The top ten clones hold under 6% of a sample with fewer than 1 million distinct CDR3 sequences, 16% of them seen once. The chain combines TRBV10-3 with TRBJ2-3, with no clear D. This receptor was identified in a male patient younger than 18 who had a stem cell transplant for acute lymphoblastic leukemia, so the T cells may come from the graft donor. The sequencing used PBMCs, mostly from graft donor cells, collected 360 days after TCRalphabeta/CD19-depleted stem cell transplant. The CDR3: CAISERADTQYF. In DNA form, the CDR3 reads TGTGCCATCAGTGAGAGGGCAGATACGCAGTATTTT.